The 2 T cell receptor beta chains presented below share a single source sample, sequenced in a study of identical twins. TCRdb reprocessed the 5' RACE reads with MiXCR, giving one entry per CDR3 protein. The repertoire holds 250,000 to 300,000 distinct CDR3 sequences, with about 8.5% as singletons. In addition, the sample was reused for a study of yellow fever vaccine responses in identical twins.

The specimen was CD8+ T cells sorted from blood. The receptors stem from a young woman in good health.

This clonotype was detected a few times. Here the CDR3 DNA reads TGCAGCGCCCAGTCCACTGAAGCTTTCTTT. As protein: CSAQSTEAFF. The chain couples TRBV29-1 to TRBJ1-1; no clear D. This CDR3 has 10 residues. V lost 7 bases and J 4 bases, leaving 7 bases between the germline ends. The V gene's germline CDR1 is SQVTM and CDR2 ANQGSEA. Full variable domain (remainder filled in from reference TRBV29-1 and TRBJ1-1): SAVISQKPSRDICQRGTSLTIQCQVDSQVTMMFWYRQQPGQSLTLIATANQGSEATYESGFVIDKFPISRPNLTFSTLTVSNMSPEDSSIYLCSAQSTEAFFGQGTRLTVV.

This clonotype was recorded at least ten times. The CDR3 loop is CASSQGPADEQFF. The CDR3 DNA reads TGCGCCAGCAGCCAAGGCCCAGCCGATGAGCAGTTCTTC. The chain links TRBV4-1 to TRBJ2-1; D unresolved. This CDR3 has 13 residues. Trimming left V 1 base short and J 8 bases short, with 9 bases between. CDR1 and CDR2 (germline): MGHRA, YSYEKL.